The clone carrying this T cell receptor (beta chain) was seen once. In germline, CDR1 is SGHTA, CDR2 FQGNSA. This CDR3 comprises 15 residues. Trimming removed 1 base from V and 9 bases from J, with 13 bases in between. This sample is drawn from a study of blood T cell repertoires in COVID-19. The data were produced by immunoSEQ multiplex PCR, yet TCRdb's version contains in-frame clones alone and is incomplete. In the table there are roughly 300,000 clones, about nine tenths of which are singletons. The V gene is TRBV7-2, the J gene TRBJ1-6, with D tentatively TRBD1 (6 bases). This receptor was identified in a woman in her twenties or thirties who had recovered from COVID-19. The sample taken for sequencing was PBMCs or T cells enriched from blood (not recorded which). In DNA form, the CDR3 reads TGTGCCAGCAGCTTAGGTGATAGGGGGAGTTCACCCCTCCACTTT. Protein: CASSLGDRGSSPLHF. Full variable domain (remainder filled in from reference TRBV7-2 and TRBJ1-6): GAGVSQSPSNKVTEKGKDVELRCDPISGHTALYWYRQSLGQGLEFLIYFQGNSAPDKSGLPSDRFSAERTGGSVSTLTIQRTQQEDSAVYLCASSLGDRGSSPLHFGNGTRLTVT.